The rows below give T cell receptor beta chains drawn from one sample of a study of blood T cell repertoires in COVID-19. Profiling relied on immunoSEQ multiplex PCR, and the TCRdb table lists in-frame clones only, not all of them. The repertoire has hundreds of thousands of clones, under 90% of them found once; the top ten carry roughly 15%. The sample comprised PBMCs or T cells enriched from blood (not recorded which). These receptors came from a young man who had recovered from COVID-19. Each CDR3 is given with its conserved first and last residue. D genes are given only for firm matches. Rows give clone size only sometimes, using once, few, many, or a class for an expanded clone.

size	V	D	J	DNA	CDR3
NA	TRBV24-1	TRBD2	TRBJ2-1	TGTGCCACCAGTGCCCCGGCTACTAGCGGGTTAAACAATGAGCAGTTCTTC	CATSAPATSGLNNEQFF
NA	TRBV19	NA	TRBJ1-2	TGTGCCAGTAGAGGGAGCGACCGAAAAGGAGGCTACACCTTC	CASRGSDRKGGYTF
NA	TRBV5-1	TRBD1	TRBJ2-5	TGCGCCAGCAGCTTGGCTACAGGGGTAGGAGAGACCCAGTACTTC	CASSLATGVGETQYF
NA	TRBV19	NA	TRBJ2-6	TGTGCCAGTAGTAAGCCAGTAAGGGGCTCTGGGGCCAACGTCCTGACTTTC	CASSKPVRGSGANVLTF
NA	TRBV7-9	NA	TRBJ2-1	TGTGCCAGCAGCCCTCACCCGGGAGAACGGTTCTTC	CASSPHPGERFF
few	TRBV24-1	NA	TRBJ2-2	TGTGCCACCAGTGATCCCGGGACTCTCACCGGGGAGCTGTTTTTT	CATSDPGTLTGELFF
NA	TRBV5-1	TRBD1	TRBJ1-1	TGCGCCAGCAGACCACAGGGGGGGTACACTGAAGCTTTCTTT	CASRPQGGYTEAFF
NA	TRBV5-1	NA	TRBJ1-5	TGCGCCAGCAGTCCACAGGGAGACGAACAGCCCCAGCATTTT	CASSPQGDEQPQHF
NA	TRBV6-1	TRBD1	TRBJ2-4	TGTGCCAGCAGCGGACAGGGGATCGGCATTCAGTACTTC	CASSGQGIGIQYF
NA	TRBV11-1	NA	TRBJ2-1	TGTGCCAGCAGCTTAGCTCGGAGGGTCTACAATGAGCAGTTCTTC	CASSLARRVYNEQFF
NA	TRBV7-2	NA	TRBJ1-2	TGTGCCAGCAGCTCGATGGGGACTTCTCGGGGCTACACCTTC	CASSSMGTSRGYTF
NA	TRBV2	TRBD2	TRBJ2-7	TGTGCCAGCAGTGAGCCGGGAGGGTTCGGCGAGCAGTACTTC	CASSEPGGFGEQYF
NA	TRBV30	NA	TRBJ2-2	TGTGCCTGGACCCCTTGGCCGGGAGAGGCCACCGGGGAGCTGTTTTTT	CAWTPWPGEATGELFF
NA	TRBV7-9	NA	TRBJ1-3	TGTGCCAGCAGCCCAGGGTCTGGAAACACCATATATTTT	CASSPGSGNTIYF
NA	TRBV29-1	TRBD1	TRBJ2-7	TGCAGCGTCGCAGGGACAGGGGCCTACGAGCAGTACTTC	CSVAGTGAYEQYF
NA	TRBV12-3/TRBV12-4	NA	TRBJ1-1	TGTGCCAGCAGTTTAGGGGCTGGGACTGAAGCTTTCTTT	CASSLGAGTEAFF
NA	TRBV7-9	TRBD2	TRBJ2-1	TGTGCCAGCAGCCACTCCCCCACTAGCGGGAGCAATGAGCAGTTCTTC	CASSHSPTSGSNEQFF
NA	TRBV3-1/TRBV3-2	TRBD1	TRBJ1-5	TGTGCCAGCAGCCAGACAGGGAGGCATCAGCCCCAGCATTTT	CASSQTGRHQPQHF
NA	TRBV5-1	NA	TRBJ2-7	TGCGCCAGCAGCGCGAGCGGATCTAGCTCCTACGAGCAGTACTTC	CASSASGSSSYEQYF
NA	TRBV10-2	NA	TRBJ1-1	TGCGCCAGCAGTGATATAGTACGAGGCACTGAAGCTTTCTTT	CASSDIVRGTEAFF
NA	TRBV6-1	NA	TRBJ1-3	TGTGCCAGCAGTGAAGGGACATTTTTCTCTGGAAACACCATATATTTT	CASSEGTFFSGNTIYF
NA	TRBV19	NA	TRBJ2-1	TGTGCCAGTAGTAGGAGTCCCCGGACAGTTGGGGAGCAGTTCTTC	CASSRSPRTVGEQFF
NA	TRBV15	NA	TRBJ1-1	TGTGCCACCAGCAGAGCCCCGGAGGTGCCAAACACTGAAGCTTTCTTT	CATSRAPEVPNTEAFF
NA	TRBV11-3	TRBD2	TRBJ2-3	TGTGCCAGCAGCTTCCGGCCGGGAGGTACGCAGTATTTT	CASSFRPGGTQYF
NA	TRBV18	NA	TRBJ2-3	TGTGCCAGCTCACCCCCGCAGGGGATTGATACGCAGTATTTT	CASSPPQGIDTQYF
NA	TRBV2	TRBD1	TRBJ2-2	TGTGCCAGCAGGCGCGACGATCAGGGGGTCGGGGAGCTGTTTTTT	CASRRDDQGVGELFF
NA	TRBV6-5	NA	TRBJ2-7	TGTGCCAGCAGTTACGGCCGTGCCTACGAGCAGTACTTC	CASSYGRAYEQYF
NA	TRBV19	NA	TRBJ1-1	TGTGCCAGTAGTGGACCAGGGGTGACTGAAGCTTTCTTT	CASSGPGVTEAFF
NA	TRBV10-3	NA	TRBJ2-1	TGTGCCATCAGTGACGGGATCAATGAGCAGTTCTTC	CAISDGINEQFF
NA	TRBV5-4	TRBD1	TRBJ2-7	TGTGCCAGCAGCTGGGACAGGGGTCAAGGCGAGCAGTACTTC	CASSWDRGQGEQYF
NA	TRBV28	NA	TRBJ1-5	TGTGCCAGCCAAGGTCAGGTACAGCCCCAGCATTTT	CASQGQVQPQHF
NA	TRBV6-5	TRBD2	TRBJ2-1	TGTGCCAGCAGACTAGCGGGGGAGTACAATGAGCAGTTCTTC	CASRLAGEYNEQFF
NA	TRBV18	TRBD1	TRBJ2-1	TGTGCCAGCTCACCAGGGACAGGGGTGAATGAGCAGTTCTTC	CASSPGTGVNEQFF
NA	TRBV30	NA	TRBJ2-6	TGTGCCTGGAGCGGAGGGCGCTCTGGGGCCAACGTCCTGACTTTC	CAWSGGRSGANVLTF
NA	TRBV27	NA	TRBJ2-1	TGTGCCAGCTCCCTCGTGGCTGAATACAATGAGCAGTTCTTC	CASSLVAEYNEQFF
NA	TRBV5-4	NA	TRBJ2-3	TGTGCCAGCAGCTCCGTGCAGAGCACAGATACGCAGTATTTT	CASSSVQSTDTQYF
NA	TRBV11-1	NA	TRBJ2-5	TGTGCCAGCAGCTTAGGACAGGTCGAGCGCGAGACCCAGTACTTC	CASSLGQVERETQYF
few	TRBV27	NA	TRBJ1-2	TGTGCCAGCAGCCGGTATGGCTACACCTTC	CASSRYGYTF
NA	TRBV27	TRBD1	TRBJ1-6	TGTGCCAGCAGCGATAACAGGGGAGTACGTAATTCACCCCTCCACTTT	CASSDNRGVRNSPLHF
NA	TRBV12-3/TRBV12-4	TRBD2	TRBJ2-4	TGTGCCAGCAGTTTCTTGCTAGCGGGTGTTCAGTACTTC	CASSFLLAGVQYF
few	TRBV6-1	NA	TRBJ1-5	TGTGCCAGCAGTGAGGCCTCAAATCAGCCCCAGCATTTT	CASSEASNQPQHF
NA	TRBV5-5	NA	TRBJ1-2	TGTGCCAGCAGCCCCTTGGAGGGATGGAACTATGGCTACACCTTC	CASSPLEGWNYGYTF
NA	TRBV6-1	TRBD2	TRBJ2-3	TGTGCCAGCAGTGCAAAACTTAGCGGGAGGAACCAAGATACGCAGTATTTT	CASSAKLSGRNQDTQYF
few	TRBV6-1	NA	TRBJ1-6	TGTGCCAGCAGTGAATTACCCAGGGAAGCCGGTTCACCCCTCCACTTT	CASSELPREAGSPLHF
NA	TRBV5-6	TRBD1	TRBJ1-2	TGTGCCAGCAGCTTGGGTTGGACAGGGGCATTTGGCTACACCTTC	CASSLGWTGAFGYTF
NA	TRBV7-9	NA	TRBJ1-2	TGTGCCAGCAGCTATTCAGCTAACTATGGCTACACCTTC	CASSYSANYGYTF